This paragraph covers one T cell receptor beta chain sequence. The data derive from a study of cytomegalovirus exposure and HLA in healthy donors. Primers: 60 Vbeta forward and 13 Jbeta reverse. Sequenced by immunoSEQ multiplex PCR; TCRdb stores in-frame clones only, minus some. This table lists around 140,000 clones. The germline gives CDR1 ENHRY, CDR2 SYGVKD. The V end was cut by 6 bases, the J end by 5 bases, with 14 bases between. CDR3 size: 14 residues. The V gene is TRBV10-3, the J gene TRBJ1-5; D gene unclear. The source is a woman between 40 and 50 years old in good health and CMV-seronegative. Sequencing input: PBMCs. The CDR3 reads CAISSGLADQPQHF. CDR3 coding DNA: TGTGCCATCAGCTCCGGGTTAGCCGATCAGCCCCAGCATTTT.